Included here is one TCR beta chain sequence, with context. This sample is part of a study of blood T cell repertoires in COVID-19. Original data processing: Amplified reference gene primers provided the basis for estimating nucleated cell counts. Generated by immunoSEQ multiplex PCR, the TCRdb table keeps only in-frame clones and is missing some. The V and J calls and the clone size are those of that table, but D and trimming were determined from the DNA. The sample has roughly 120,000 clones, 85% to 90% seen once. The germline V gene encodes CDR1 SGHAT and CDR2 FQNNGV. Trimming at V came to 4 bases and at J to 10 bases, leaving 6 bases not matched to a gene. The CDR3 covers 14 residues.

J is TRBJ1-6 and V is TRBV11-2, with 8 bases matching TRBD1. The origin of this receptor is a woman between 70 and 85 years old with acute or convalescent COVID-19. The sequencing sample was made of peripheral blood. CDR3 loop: CASSSTDRVSPLHF. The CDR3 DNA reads TGTGCCAGCAGCTCAACGGACAGGGTGTCACCCCTCCACTTT.